This TCR beta chain was documented in a study of blood T cell repertoires in COVID-19. As originally analysed: Using reference gene primer amplification, nucleated cell counts were estimated. Sequenced by immunoSEQ multiplex PCR; TCRdb stores in-frame clones only, minus some. The DNA was the basis for D and trimming; V, J and clone size are from that table. Among more than 120,000 clones, around four fifths were seen once, and the ten largest hold roughly 4.9%. On this clone: The junction does not match germline at one end; this may be a read error.

This CDR3 has 16 residues. The germline V gene encodes CDR1 LNHNV and CDR2 YYDKDF (reference sequence). Input material: peripheral blood. This TCR was recovered from a human donor in a cohort sampled during active COVID-19. The rearrangement links TRBV15 to TRBJ2-2, with TRBD1 as a possible D gene (6 bases). The CDR3 region has the DNA TGTGCCGCCAGCAGAGATAAGGGGGTTAACACCGGGGAGCTGTTTTTT. The encoded protein is CAASRDKGVNTGELFF.